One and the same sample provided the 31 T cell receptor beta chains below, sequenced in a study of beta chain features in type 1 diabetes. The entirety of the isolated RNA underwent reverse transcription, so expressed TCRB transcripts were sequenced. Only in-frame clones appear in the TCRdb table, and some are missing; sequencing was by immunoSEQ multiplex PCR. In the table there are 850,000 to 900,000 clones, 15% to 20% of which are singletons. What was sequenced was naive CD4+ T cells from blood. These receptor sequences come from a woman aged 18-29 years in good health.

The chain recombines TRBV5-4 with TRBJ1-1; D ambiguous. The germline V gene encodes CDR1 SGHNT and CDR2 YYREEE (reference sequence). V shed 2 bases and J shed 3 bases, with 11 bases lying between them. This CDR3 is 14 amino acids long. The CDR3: CASSFLSGYTEAFF. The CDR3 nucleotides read TGTGCCAGCAGCTTCCTTTCGGGGTACACTGAAGCTTTCTTT.

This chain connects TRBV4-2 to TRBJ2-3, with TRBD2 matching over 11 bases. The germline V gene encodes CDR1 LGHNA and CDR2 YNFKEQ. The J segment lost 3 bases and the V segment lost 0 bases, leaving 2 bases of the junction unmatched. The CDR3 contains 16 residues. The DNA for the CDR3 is TGTGCCAGCAGCCAAGATTTAGCGGGAGGGACAGATACGCAGTATTTT. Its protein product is CASSQDLAGGTDTQYF.

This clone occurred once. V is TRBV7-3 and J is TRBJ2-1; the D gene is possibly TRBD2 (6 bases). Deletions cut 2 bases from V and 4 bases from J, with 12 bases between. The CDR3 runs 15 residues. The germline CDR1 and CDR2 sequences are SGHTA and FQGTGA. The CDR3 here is CASSLGGGVYNEQFF. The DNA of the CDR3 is TGTGCCAGCAGCTTAGGCGGAGGGGTTTACAATGAGCAGTTCTTC. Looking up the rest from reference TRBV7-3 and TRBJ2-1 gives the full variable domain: GAGVSQTPSNKVTEKGKYVELRCDPISGHTALYWYRQSLGQGPEFLIYFQGTGAADDSGLPNDRFFAVRPEGSVSTLKIQRTERGDSAVYLCASSLGGGVYNEQFFGPGTRLTVL.

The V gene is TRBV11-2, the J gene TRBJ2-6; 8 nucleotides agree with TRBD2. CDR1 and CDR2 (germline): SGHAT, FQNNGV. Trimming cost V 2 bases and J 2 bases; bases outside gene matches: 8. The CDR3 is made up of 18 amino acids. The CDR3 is CASSLFGAGVPGANVLTF. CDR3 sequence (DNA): TGTGCCAGCAGCTTATTCGGAGCGGGAGTCCCTGGGGCCAACGTCCTGACTTTC.

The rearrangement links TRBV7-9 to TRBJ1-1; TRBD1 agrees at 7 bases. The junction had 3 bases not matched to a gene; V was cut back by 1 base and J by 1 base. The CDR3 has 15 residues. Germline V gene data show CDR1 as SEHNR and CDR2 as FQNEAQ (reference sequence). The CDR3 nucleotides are TGTGCCAGCAGCTTAGGACGGGACAGGAACACTGAAGCTTTCTTT. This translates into CASSLGRDRNTEAFF. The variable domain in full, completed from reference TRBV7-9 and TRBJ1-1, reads DTGVSQNPRHKITKRGQNVTFRCDPISEHNRLYWYRQTLGQGPEFLTYFQNEAQLEKSRLLSDRFSAERPKGSFSTLEIQRTEQGDSAMYLCASSLGRDRNTEAFFGQGTRLTVV.

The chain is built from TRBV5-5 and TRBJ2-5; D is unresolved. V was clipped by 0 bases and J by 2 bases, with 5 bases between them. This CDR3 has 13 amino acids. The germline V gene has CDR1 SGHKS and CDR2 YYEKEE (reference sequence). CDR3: CASSLELQETQYF. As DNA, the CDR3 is TGTGCCAGCAGCTTGGAACTACAAGAGACCCAGTACTTC.

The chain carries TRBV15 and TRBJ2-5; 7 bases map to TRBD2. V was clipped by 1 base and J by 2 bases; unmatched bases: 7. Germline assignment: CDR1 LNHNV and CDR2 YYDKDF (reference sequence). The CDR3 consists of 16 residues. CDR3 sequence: CATSRGPLAVQETQYF. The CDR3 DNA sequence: TGTGCCACCAGCAGAGGCCCTCTAGCGGTGCAAGAGACCCAGTACTTC. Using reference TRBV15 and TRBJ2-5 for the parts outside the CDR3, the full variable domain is DAMVIQNPRYQVTQFGKPVTLSCSQTLNHNVMYWYQQKSSQAPKLLFHYYDKDFNNEADTPDNFQSRRPNTSFCFLDIRSPGLGDTAMYLCATSRGPLAVQETQYFGPGTRLLVL.

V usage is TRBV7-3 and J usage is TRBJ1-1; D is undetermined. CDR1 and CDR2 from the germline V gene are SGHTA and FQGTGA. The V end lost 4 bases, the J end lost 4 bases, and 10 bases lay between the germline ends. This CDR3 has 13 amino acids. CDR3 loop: CASSYEPRTEAFF. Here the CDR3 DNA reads TGTGCCAGCAGCTACGAACCCCGCACTGAAGCTTTCTTT.

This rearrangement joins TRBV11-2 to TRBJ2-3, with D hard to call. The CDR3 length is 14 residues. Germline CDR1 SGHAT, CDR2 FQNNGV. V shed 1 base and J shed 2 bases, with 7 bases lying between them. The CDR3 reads CASSLVANTDTQYF. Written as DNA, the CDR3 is TGTGCCAGCAGCTTAGTGGCCAACACAGATACGCAGTATTTT.

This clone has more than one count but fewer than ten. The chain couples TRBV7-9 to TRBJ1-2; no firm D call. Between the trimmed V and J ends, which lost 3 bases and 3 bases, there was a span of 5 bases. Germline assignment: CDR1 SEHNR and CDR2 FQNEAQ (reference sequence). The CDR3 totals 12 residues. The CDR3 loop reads CASSFSDYGYTF. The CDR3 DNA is TGTGCCAGCAGCTTTTCAGACTATGGCTACACCTTC. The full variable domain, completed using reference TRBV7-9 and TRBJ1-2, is DTGVSQNPRHKITKRGQNVTFRCDPISEHNRLYWYRQTLGQGPEFLTYFQNEAQLEKSRLLSDRFSAERPKGSFSTLEIQRTEQGDSAMYLCASSFSDYGYTFGSGTRLTVV.

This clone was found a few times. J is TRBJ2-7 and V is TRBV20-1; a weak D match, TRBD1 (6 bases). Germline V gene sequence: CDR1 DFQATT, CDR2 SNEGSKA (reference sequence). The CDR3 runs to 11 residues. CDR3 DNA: TGCAGCGGGGACACCACCTACGAGCAGTACTTC. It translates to CSGDTTYEQYF.

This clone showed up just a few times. The CDR3 reads CASSEAGAEAFF. The DNA of the CDR3 is TGTGCCAGCAGTGAAGCCGGGGCTGAAGCTTTCTTT. V and J are TRBV2 and TRBJ1-1; no clear D gene. The ends were cut back, 0 bases at V and 6 bases at J, with 5 bases in the middle. Germline V gives CDR1 SNHLY, CDR2 FYNNEI. There are 12 residues in the CDR3.

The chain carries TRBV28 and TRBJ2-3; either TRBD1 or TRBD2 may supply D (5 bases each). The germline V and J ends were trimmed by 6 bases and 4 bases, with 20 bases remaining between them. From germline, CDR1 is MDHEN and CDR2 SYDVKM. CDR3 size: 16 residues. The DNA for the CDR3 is TGTGCCAGCAGCTCTGACCGGGGCCCCCCTTCAGATACGCAGTATTTT. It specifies CASSSDRGPPSDTQYF. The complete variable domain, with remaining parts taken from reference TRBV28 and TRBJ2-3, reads DVKVTQSSRYLVKRTGEKVFLECVQDMDHENMFWYRQDPGLGLRLIYFSYDVKMKEKGDIPEGYSVSREKKERFSLILESASTNQTSMYLCASSSDRGPPSDTQYFGPGTRLTVL.

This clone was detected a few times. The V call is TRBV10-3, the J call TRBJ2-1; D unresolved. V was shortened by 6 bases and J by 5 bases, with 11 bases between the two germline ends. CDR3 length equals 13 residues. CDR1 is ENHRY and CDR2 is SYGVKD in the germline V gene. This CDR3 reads CAIRDGPDNEQFF. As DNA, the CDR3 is TGTGCCATCAGGGACGGACCAGACAATGAGCAGTTCTTC.

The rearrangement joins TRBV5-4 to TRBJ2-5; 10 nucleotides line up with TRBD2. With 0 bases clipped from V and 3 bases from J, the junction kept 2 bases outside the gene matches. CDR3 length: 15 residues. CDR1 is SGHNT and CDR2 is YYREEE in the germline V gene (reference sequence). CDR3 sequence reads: CASSLAGLAEETQYF. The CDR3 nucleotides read TGTGCCAGCAGCTTGGCTGGACTAGCGGAAGAGACCCAGTACTTC.

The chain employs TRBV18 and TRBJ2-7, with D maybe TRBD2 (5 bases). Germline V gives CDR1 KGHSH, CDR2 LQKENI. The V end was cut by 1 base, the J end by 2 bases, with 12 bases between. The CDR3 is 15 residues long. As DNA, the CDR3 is TGTGCCAGCTCACCACTCGAGGCGGAGGCCTACGAGCAGTACTTC. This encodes CASSPLEAEAYEQYF. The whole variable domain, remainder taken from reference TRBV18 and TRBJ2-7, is NAGVMQNPRHLVRRRGQEARLRCSPMKGHSHVYWYRQLPEEGLKFMVYLQKENIIDESGMPKERFSAEFPKEGPSILRIQQVVRGDSAAYFCASSPLEAEAYEQYFGPGTRLTVT.

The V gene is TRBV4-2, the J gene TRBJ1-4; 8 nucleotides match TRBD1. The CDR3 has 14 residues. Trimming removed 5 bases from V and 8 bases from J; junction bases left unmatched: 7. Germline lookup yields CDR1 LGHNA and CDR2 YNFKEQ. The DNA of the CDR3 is TGTGCCAGCAGCTCCTGGACAGGGACGGAAAAACTGTTTTTT. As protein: CASSSWTGTEKLFF.

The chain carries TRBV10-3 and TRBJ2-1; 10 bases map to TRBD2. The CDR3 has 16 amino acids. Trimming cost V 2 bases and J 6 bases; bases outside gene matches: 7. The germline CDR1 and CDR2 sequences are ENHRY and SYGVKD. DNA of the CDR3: TGTGCCATCAGTGAGCCCCTAGCGGGAGCCCTCAATGAGCAGTTCTTC. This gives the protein CAISEPLAGALNEQFF.

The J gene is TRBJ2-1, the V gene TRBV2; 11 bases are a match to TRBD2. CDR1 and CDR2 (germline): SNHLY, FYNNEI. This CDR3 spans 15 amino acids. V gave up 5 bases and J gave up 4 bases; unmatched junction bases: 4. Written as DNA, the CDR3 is TGTGCCAGCAGTAAGGGACTAGCGGAATACAATGAGCAGTTCTTC. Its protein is CASSKGLAEYNEQFF.

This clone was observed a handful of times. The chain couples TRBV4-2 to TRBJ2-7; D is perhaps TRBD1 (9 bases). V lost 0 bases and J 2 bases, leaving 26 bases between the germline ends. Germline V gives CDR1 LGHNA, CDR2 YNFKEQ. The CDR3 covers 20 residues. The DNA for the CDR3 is TGTGCCAGCAGCCAAGAGTGGGACAGGGCTTATGCGGGAGGTCCCTACGAGCAGTACTTC. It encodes CASSQEWDRAYAGGPYEQYF.

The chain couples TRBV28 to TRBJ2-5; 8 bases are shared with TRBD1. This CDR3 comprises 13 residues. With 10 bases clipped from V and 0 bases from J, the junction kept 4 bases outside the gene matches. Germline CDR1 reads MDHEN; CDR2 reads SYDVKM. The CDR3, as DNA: TGTGCCACGACAGGGGCAAACCAAGAGACCCAGTACTTC. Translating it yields CATTGANQETQYF. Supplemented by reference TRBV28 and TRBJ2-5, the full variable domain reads DVKVTQSSRYLVKRTGEKVFLECVQDMDHENMFWYRQDPGLGLRLIYFSYDVKMKEKGDIPEGYSVSREKKERFSLILESASTNQTSMYLCATTGANQETQYFGPGTRLLVL.

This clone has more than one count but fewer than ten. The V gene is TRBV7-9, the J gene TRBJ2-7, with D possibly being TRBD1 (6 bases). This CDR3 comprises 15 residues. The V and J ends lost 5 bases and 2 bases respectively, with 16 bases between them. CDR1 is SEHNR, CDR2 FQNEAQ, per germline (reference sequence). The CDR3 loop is CASSPVTRTAYEQYF. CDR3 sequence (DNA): TGTGCCAGCAGCCCCGTAACCCGGACAGCCTACGAGCAGTACTTC.

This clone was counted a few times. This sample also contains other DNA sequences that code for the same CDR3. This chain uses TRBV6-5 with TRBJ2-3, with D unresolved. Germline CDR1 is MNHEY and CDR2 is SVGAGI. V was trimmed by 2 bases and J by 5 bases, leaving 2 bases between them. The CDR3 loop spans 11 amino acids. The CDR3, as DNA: TGTGCCAGCAGTTACGGAGATACGCAGTATTTT. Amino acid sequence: CASSYGDTQYF.

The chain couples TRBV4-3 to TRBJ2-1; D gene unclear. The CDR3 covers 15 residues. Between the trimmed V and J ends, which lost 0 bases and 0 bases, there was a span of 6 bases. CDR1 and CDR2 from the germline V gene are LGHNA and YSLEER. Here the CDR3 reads CASSQEDSSYNEQFF. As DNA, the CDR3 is TGCGCCAGCAGCCAAGAAGATAGCTCCTACAATGAGCAGTTCTTC.

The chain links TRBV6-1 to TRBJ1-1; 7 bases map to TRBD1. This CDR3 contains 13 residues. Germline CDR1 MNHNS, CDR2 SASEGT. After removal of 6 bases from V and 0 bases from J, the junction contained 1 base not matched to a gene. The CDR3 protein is CASRQGLNTEAFF. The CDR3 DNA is TGTGCCAGCAGACAGGGGCTGAACACTGAAGCTTTCTTT.

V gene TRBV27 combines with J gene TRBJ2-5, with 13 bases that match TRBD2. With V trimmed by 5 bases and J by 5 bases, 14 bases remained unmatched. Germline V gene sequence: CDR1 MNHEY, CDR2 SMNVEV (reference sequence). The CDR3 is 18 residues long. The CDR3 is CASSVGLAGAYGLETQYF. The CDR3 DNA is TGTGCCAGCAGTGTCGGACTAGCGGGAGCTTATGGGTTGGAGACCCAGTACTTC.

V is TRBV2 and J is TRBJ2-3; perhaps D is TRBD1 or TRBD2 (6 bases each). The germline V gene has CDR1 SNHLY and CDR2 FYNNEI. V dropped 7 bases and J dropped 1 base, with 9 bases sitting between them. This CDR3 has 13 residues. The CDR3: CASIRGRTDTQYF. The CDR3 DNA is TGTGCCAGCATCCGGGGGCGCACAGATACGCAGTATTTT.

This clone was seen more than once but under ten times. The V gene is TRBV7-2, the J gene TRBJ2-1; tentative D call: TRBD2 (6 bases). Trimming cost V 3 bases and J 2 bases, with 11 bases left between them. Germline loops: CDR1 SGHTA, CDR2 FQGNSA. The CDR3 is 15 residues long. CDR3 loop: CASSFISGTYNEQFF. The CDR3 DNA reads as TGTGCCAGCAGCTTTATTAGCGGAACCTACAATGAGCAGTTCTTC.

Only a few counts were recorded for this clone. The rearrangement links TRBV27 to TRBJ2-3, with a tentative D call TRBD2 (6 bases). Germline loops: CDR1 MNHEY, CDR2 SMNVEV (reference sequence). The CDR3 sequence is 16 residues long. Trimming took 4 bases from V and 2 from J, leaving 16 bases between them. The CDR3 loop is CASSSLALGSTDTQYF. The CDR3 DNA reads TGTGCCAGCAGTTCCCTAGCGTTGGGCTCCACAGATACGCAGTATTTT.

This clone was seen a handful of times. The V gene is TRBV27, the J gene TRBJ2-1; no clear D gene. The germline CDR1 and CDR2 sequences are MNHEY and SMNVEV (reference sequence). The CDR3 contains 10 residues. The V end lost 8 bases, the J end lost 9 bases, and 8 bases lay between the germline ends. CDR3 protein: CASPYLEQFF. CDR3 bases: TGTGCCAGCCCTTACCTTGAGCAGTTCTTC.

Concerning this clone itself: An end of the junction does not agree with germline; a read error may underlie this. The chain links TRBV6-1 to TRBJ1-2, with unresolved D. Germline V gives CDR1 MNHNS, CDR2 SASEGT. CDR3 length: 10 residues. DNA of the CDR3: TGTGCCAGCAGTGATGACGGCGGTCGTTTC. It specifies CASSDDGGRF.